The 26 T cell receptor beta chains given below trace back to one sample, sequenced in a study of T cell clonality in common variable immunodeficiency. The method was immunoSEQ multiplex PCR; TCRdb's version includes in-frame clones alone and lacks a portion of them. This repertoire holds 55,000 or so clones, and none appear only once. The sample taken for sequencing was peripheral blood mononuclear cells. These receptors all stem from a person aged 18 to 70 in good health.

This clone was found many times. The DNA ends 3 residues before the CDR3 does, and the rest of the CDR3 is filled in from the germline J gene. The V and J genes are TRBV19 and TRBJ2-4, with TRBD2 matching over 7 bases. The CDR3 extends over 13 amino acids. V lost 3 bases and J lost 7; bases outside the gene matches: 3. Per the germline V gene, CDR1 is LNHDA and CDR2 is SQIVND (reference sequence). The CDR3 bases that were read are TGTGCCAGTAGTATGGGAGGGGTCAACATT. It codes for CASSMGGVNI. The whole CDR3 is CASSMGGVNIQYF.

Comments on this clone: Read coverage stops 3 residues before the CDR3 terminus; the germline J gene supplies the remainder. The chain links TRBV7-9 to TRBJ1-2; TRBD1 is a possible D gene (6 bases). The germline V gene has CDR1 SEHNR and CDR2 FQNEAQ (reference sequence). This CDR3 is 13 amino acids long. The CDR3 protein is CASRTGMTDTYTF. The CDR3 DNA, read in part, is TGTGCCAGCCGAACAGGGATGACAGATACC.

This clone was found many times. The CDR3 extends 3 residues past the end of the read, so its final part is completed from the germline J gene. The rearrangement uses TRBV7-9 and TRBJ2-7; TRBD1 matches 8 bases. The CDR3 length is 13 residues. CDR1 is SEHNR and CDR2 is FQNEAQ in the germline V gene (reference sequence). Losses at the gene ends were 7 bases for V and 6 bases for J; bases not matched to a gene: 8. CDR3 in amino acids: CASTPGQVLEQYF. CDR3 DNA (partial): TGTGCCAGCACCCCGGGACAGGTGCTCGAG.

This clone was observed at least ten times. With the read ending 3 residues before the CDR3 end, the germline J gene is used to fill in that end. The chain joins TRBV2 to TRBJ2-7, with TRBD1 identical over 7 bases. This CDR3 has 14 amino acids. Germline V CDR1 and CDR2: SNHLY, FYNNEI. The junction had 5 bases not matched to a gene; V was cut back by 6 bases and J by 0 bases. The CDR3 reads CASRGTVPSYEQYF. The sequenced CDR3 bases are TGTGCCAGCAGGGGGACAGTCCCCTCCTACGAG. Supplemented by reference TRBV2 and TRBJ2-7, the full variable domain reads EPEVTQTPSHQVTQMGQEVILRCVPISNHLYFYWYRQILGQKVEFLVSFYNNEISEKSEIFDDQFSVERPDGSNFTLKIRSTKLEDSAMYFCASRGTVPSYEQYFGPGTRLTVT.

This clone was observed many times. Read coverage stops 3 residues before the CDR3 terminus; the germline J gene supplies the remainder. The rearrangement links TRBV5-5 to TRBJ1-5; no clear D. Germline V CDR1 and CDR2: SGHKS, YYEKEE (reference sequence). The CDR3 spans 15 residues. The V end lost 1 base, the J end lost 0 bases, and 8 bases lay between the germline ends. The DNA read from the CDR3 is TGTGCCAGCAGCTTGTTAGCCTATAGCAATCAGCCC. It encodes CASSLLAYSNQP. The full-length CDR3 reads as CASSLLAYSNQPQHF.

This clone was counted at least ten times. The missing CDR3 end, 3 residues past where the read stops, is filled in from the germline J gene. The gene calls are TRBV18 and TRBJ1-1, with D uncertain. Germline CDR1 reads KGHSH; CDR2 reads LQKENI. The V end lost 1 base, the J end lost 0 bases, and 12 bases lay between the germline ends. The CDR3 has 16 residues. CDR3 region: CASSPQVEGLNTEAFF. CDR3 bases read: TGTGCCAGCTCACCACAAGTAGAGGGTTTGAACACTGAA.

This clone was recorded at least ten times. This chain's CDR3 is CAWSVGSATNEKLFF. CDR3 bases read: TGTGCCTGGAGTGTAGGCAGTGCAACTAATGAAAAA. The chain recombines TRBV30 with TRBJ1-4; D is unresolved. The CDR3 end falls 3 residues outside the read, so it is completed with the germline J gene. V lost 0 bases and J lost 0, with 8 bases in between. The CDR3 runs to 15 residues. Germline CDR1 GTSNPN, CDR2 SVGIG (reference sequence). Based on the CDR3 plus reference TRBV30 and TRBJ1-4, the full variable domain is SQTIHQWPATLVQPVGSPLSLECTVEGTSNPNLYWYRQAAGRGLQLLFYSVGIGQISSEVPQNLSASRPQDRQFILSSKKLLLSDSGFYLCAWSVGSATNEKLFFGSGTQLSVL.

This clone was found many times. The read stops 3 residues short of the end of the CDR3; the missing end is completed from the germline J gene. The rearrangement uses TRBV20-1 and TRBJ2-1; D is unresolved. This CDR3 is 16 amino acids long. Per germline, CDR1 DFQATT and CDR2 SNEGSKA (reference sequence). Between the trimmed V and J ends, which lost 0 bases and 0 bases, there was a span of 12 bases. CDR3 sequence reads: CSARDPAGDSYNEQFF. The sequenced CDR3 bases are TGCAGTGCTAGAGACCCCGCAGGAGACTCCTACAATGAG.

At least ten counts were recorded for this clone. The CDR3 goes on 3 residues after the read ends, and that part is filled in from the germline J gene. V and J are TRBV20-1 and TRBJ2-3; D is ambiguous. This CDR3 spans 13 amino acids. The germline V gene encodes CDR1 DFQATT and CDR2 SNEGSKA (reference sequence). V was pared by 6 bases and J by 7 bases, with 17 bases between. CDR3 residues: CSATPQTHNTQYF. The covered CDR3 bases are TGCAGTGCAACTCCCCAAACCCATAATACG.

This clone was seen at least ten times. Read data end 3 residues before the CDR3 end; the end is taken from the germline J gene. The chain joins TRBV20-1 to TRBJ2-7; D is tentatively TRBD1 or TRBD2 (6 bases each). Trimming removed 5 bases at V and 2 bases at J, with 10 bases between. This CDR3 contains 12 residues. Germline V gene data show CDR1 as DFQATT and CDR2 as SNEGSKA (reference sequence). CDR3 amino acids: CSAVEGAYEQYF. The sequenced CDR3 bases are TGCAGTGCTGTGGAGGGGGCCTACGAG.

This clone was counted at least ten times. The read ends 3 residues before the CDR3 terminus; that terminus is restored from the germline J gene. The V gene is TRBV6-1, the J gene TRBJ1-1; D is possibly TRBD1 (6 bases). Germline CDR1 and CDR2: MNHNS and SASEGT. Between the trimmed V and J ends, which lost 2 bases and 7 bases, there was a span of 14 bases. The CDR3 runs 14 residues. The CDR3 spells CASSEIRGEGEAFF. The CDR3 DNA, read in part, is TGTGCCAGCAGTGAAATCAGGGGCGAGGGTGAA.

This clone has at least ten counts. The read terminates 3 residues ahead of where the CDR3 ends, so the germline J gene completes it. The chain is built from TRBV6-2 or TRBV6-3 and TRBJ1-1; 8 bases map to TRBD1. Germline CDR1 reads MNHEY; CDR2 reads SVGEGT. V trimming: 7 bases; J trimming: 6 bases; junction bases outside the gene matches: 13. CDR3 length: 15 amino acids. The CDR3 loop is CASTTGQGRSAEAFF. Incomplete CDR3 DNA: TGTGCCAGCACCACAGGACAGGGTAGGTCCGCTGAA.

Many counts were recorded for this clone. The CDR3 end is not reached by the read, which stops 3 residues before it; the germline J gene fills it in. The rearrangement links TRBV20-1 to TRBJ1-2, with TRBD1 as a possible D gene (5 bases). Germline V CDR1 and CDR2: DFQATT, SNEGSKA (reference sequence). Trimming removed 1 base at V and 4 bases at J, with 13 bases between. The CDR3 has 14 residues. CDR3 bases read: TGCAGTGCTAGAGGACAGCTGCCCTTCTATGGC. Translating it yields CSARGQLPFYG. The complete CDR3 sequence is CSARGQLPFYGYTF.

This clone appeared many times. The read halts 3 residues ahead of the CDR3 end, with the missing end drawn from the germline J gene. The chain couples TRBV12-3 or TRBV12-4 to TRBJ1-1; 8 nucleotides align to TRBD1. The CDR3 sequence is 15 residues long. V trimming: 2 bases; J trimming: 0 bases; junction bases outside the gene matches: 2. Here the CDR3 reads CASSLPTGVNTEAFF. The CDR3 bases that were read are TGTGCCAGCAGTTTACCGACAGGGGTGAACACTGAA.

The sample holds many counts of this clone. The missing CDR3 end, 3 residues past where the read stops, is filled in from the germline J gene. V is TRBV29-1 and J is TRBJ2-1, with TRBD2 identical over 7 bases. The CDR3 contains 14 residues. Germline V CDR1 and CDR2: SQVTM, ANQGSEA. Trimming removed 8 bases from V and 3 bases from J; junction bases left unmatched: 10. This CDR3 reads CSSGGGVSYNEQFF. The covered CDR3 bases are TGCAGCTCTGGGGGGGGTGTCAGCTACAATGAG.

This clone was counted many times. The DNA ends 3 residues before the CDR3 does, and the rest of the CDR3 is filled in from the germline J gene. The genes are TRBV19 and TRBJ2-2; TRBD2 might be the D (6 bases). V was shortened by 7 bases and J by 0 bases, with 12 bases between the two germline ends. There are 15 residues in the CDR3. The germline V gene encodes CDR1 LNHDA and CDR2 SQIVND (reference sequence). The DNA read from the CDR3 is TGTGCCAGTACTCGGGGGACGGCGAACACCGGGGAG. Its protein product is CASTRGTANTGE. The whole CDR3 is CASTRGTANTGELFF. Full variable domain (rest looked up from reference TRBV19 and TRBJ2-2): DGGITQSPKYLFRKEGQNVTLSCEQNLNHDAMYWYRQDPGQGLRLIYYSQIVNDFQKGDIAEGYSVSREKKESFPLTVTSAQKNPTAFYLCASTRGTANTGELFFGEGSRLTVL.

This clone was seen repeatedly, ten times or more. The CDR3 end lies 3 residues beyond the end of the read and is filled in from the germline J gene. The chain uses TRBV2 and TRBJ2-3; D call uncertain. V shed 5 bases and J shed 5 bases, with 8 bases lying between them. Germline V lookup: CDR1 SNHLY, CDR2 FYNNEI. This CDR3 has 12 amino acids. This chain's CDR3 is CASSSTGDTQYF. The sequenced CDR3 bases are TGTGCCAGCAGTTCAACCGGAGATACG.

There are many counts of this clone. The read ends 3 residues early relative to the CDR3; the germline J gene fills the gap. The J gene is TRBJ2-5, the V gene TRBV20-1; 10 nucleotides agree with TRBD2. Germline V lookup: CDR1 DFQATT, CDR2 SNEGSKA (reference sequence). This CDR3 has 16 amino acids. Trimming removed 0 bases from V and 5 bases from J; junction bases left unmatched: 9. The DNA read from the CDR3 is TGCAGTGCTAGAGATCCCCTAGCGGGAGTTTCGGAGACC. As protein: CSARDPLAGVSET. The whole CDR3 region reads CSARDPLAGVSETQYF.

This clone was observed many times. The sequenced fragment ends 3 residues before the CDR3 boundary, so the rest is inferred from the germline J gene. V and J are TRBV29-1 and TRBJ2-1, with 7 bases fitting TRBD2. V was pared by 4 bases and J by 9 bases, with 9 bases of the junction left unmatched. Germline V gene sequence: CDR1 SQVTM, CDR2 ANQGSEA. The length of the CDR3 is 13 residues. The CDR3 loop is CSVGGSAWGEQFF. The DNA read from the CDR3 is TGCAGCGTTGGCGGGAGTGCTTGGGGTGAG.

This clone was recorded many times. The read terminates 3 residues before the CDR3 end, so the remaining end is supplied by the germline J gene. This rearrangement joins TRBV30 to TRBJ1-1; D call uncertain. The CDR3 runs to 11 residues. With 6 bases removed from V and 3 bases from J, the gap between germline ends came to 8 bases. In germline, CDR1 is GTSNPN, CDR2 SVGIG (reference sequence). This CDR3 reads CACRVYTEAFF. The part of the CDR3 DNA that was read is TGTGCCTGCCGCGTGTACACTGAA.

Many counts were recorded for this clone. The read ends 3 residues before the CDR3 terminus; that terminus is restored from the germline J gene. The rearrangement uses TRBV5-1 and TRBJ1-1; weak D call: TRBD1 (5 bases). The CDR3 covers 13 residues. Germline values: CDR1 SGHRS, CDR2 YFSETQ. The V and J ends lost 2 bases and 7 bases respectively, with 12 bases between them. The CDR3: CASSFSTDNEAFF. The DNA read from the CDR3 is TGCGCCAGCAGCTTTTCTACGGACAATGAA.

At least ten counts were recorded for this clone. The sequence runs out 3 residues before the end of the CDR3; the remainder is reconstructed from the germline J gene. This chain uses TRBV20-1 with TRBJ1-3; D gene ambiguous. Germline values: CDR1 DFQATT, CDR2 SNEGSKA (reference sequence). The V gene lost 5 bases and the J gene lost 0 bases, with 8 bases spanning the gap. The CDR3 is made up of 13 amino acids. The sequenced part of the CDR3 DNA is TGCAGTGCTCGCAGGTACTCTGGAAACACC. Translated: CSARRYSGNT. From start to end, the CDR3 is CSARRYSGNTIYF.

Details on this clone: The observed sequence ends 3 residues before the CDR3 terminus, with the missing tail filled in from the germline J gene. The chain recombines TRBV11-1 with TRBJ1-2; 7 positions agree with TRBD1. Germline V gene sequence: CDR1 SGHAT, CDR2 FQDESV (reference sequence). V trimming: 5 bases; J trimming: 5 bases; junction bases outside the gene matches: 5. The CDR3 loop spans 13 amino acids. The CDR3 protein is CASSKGQNYGYTF. The covered CDR3 bases are TGTGCCAGCAGCAAGGGACAGAATTATGGC.

This clone came up many times. The read stops 3 residues short of the end of the CDR3; the missing end is completed from the germline J gene. The chain recombines TRBV6-1 with TRBJ2-7, with unresolved D. Germline CDR1 reads MNHNS; CDR2 reads SASEGT. The CDR3 sequence is 11 residues long. Deletions cut 3 bases from V and 5 bases from J, with 5 bases between. CDR3 residues: CASSDLHEQYF. The CDR3 DNA, read in part, is TGTGCCAGCAGTGATCTCCACGAG.

A word on this clone: The read ends 3 residues shy of where the CDR3 ends; the end is completed using the germline J gene. The gene calls are TRBV18 and TRBJ1-2; D is possibly TRBD1 (6 bases). This CDR3 is built from 18 residues. Germline V gene lookup returns CDR1 KGHSH and CDR2 LQKENI. CDR3 in amino acids: CASSPGLAGVRGTDTYTF. The CDR3 bases that were read are TGTGCCAGCTCACCAGGACTAGCGGGAGTCAGGGGCACAGATACC. Supplemented by reference TRBV18 and TRBJ1-2, the full variable domain reads NAGVMQNPRHLVRRRGQEARLRCSPMKGHSHVYWYRQLPEEGLKFMVYLQKENIIDESGMPKERFSAEFPKEGPSILRIQQVVRGDSAAYFCASSPGLAGVRGTDTYTFGSGTRLTVV.

This clone was counted at least ten times. The DNA ends 3 residues before the CDR3 does, and the rest of the CDR3 is filled in from the germline J gene. V and J are TRBV2 and TRBJ2-7; TRBD1 agrees at 11 bases. Germline values: CDR1 SNHLY, CDR2 FYNNEI. V shed 6 bases and J 5 bases; nucleotides not matched to a gene: 3. The CDR3 sequence is 13 residues long. The sequenced part of the CDR3 DNA is TGTGCCAGCAGGGGGACAGGGGGAAACGAG. Translation gives CASRGTGGNE. Given in full, the CDR3 is CASRGTGGNEQYF.